The following is a T cell receptor beta chain sequence with its context. What it binds is unknown. The CDR3 loop spans 16 amino acids. Looked up from germline, CDR1 is SGHTA and CDR2 is FQGTGA. The germline V and J ends were trimmed by 5 bases and 5 bases, with 21 bases remaining between them. These data come from a study of T cell responses to AZD1222 COVID-19 vaccine. Turning to the study itself: Second doses at about 4 or about 12 weeks were pooled. The study's findings and limits: It was only after the peak T cell response that any repertoires were sampled. The study found Spike-specific TCR breadth and depth rose after two AZD1222 doses. The study found vaccine-associated CD4 TCRs spanning spike, dominant at 160-218 and 743-854.

The table came from immunoSEQ multiplex PCR; TCRdb's copy has only in-frame clones and leaves some out. The sample has 150,000 to 200,000 clones; about 89% are singletons. The material sequenced was peripheral blood, taken on day 0 of AZD1222 vaccination. The sequence derives from an adult in good health. This chain connects TRBV7-3 to TRBJ2-5, with D perhaps matching TRBD1 or TRBD2 (6 bases each). CDR3 sequence (DNA): TGTGCCAGCAGCCCACTTGGGGGGCGAAGGGAGGAGACCCAGTACTTC. Its translation is CASSPLGGRREETQYF.